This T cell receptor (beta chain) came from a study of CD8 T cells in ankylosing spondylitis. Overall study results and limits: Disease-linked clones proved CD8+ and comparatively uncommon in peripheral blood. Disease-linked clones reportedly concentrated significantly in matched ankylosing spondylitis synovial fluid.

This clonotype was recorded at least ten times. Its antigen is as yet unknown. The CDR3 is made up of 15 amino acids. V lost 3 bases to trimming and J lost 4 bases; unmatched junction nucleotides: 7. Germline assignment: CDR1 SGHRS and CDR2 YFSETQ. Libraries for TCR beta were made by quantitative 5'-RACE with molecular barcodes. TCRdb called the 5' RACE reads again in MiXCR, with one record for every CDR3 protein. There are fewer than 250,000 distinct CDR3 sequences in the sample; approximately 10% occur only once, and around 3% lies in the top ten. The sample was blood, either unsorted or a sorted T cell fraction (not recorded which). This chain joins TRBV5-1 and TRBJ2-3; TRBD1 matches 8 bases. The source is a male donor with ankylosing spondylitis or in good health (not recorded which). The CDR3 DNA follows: TGCGCCAGCAGCTCCCAGGGGGCAGGGTCAGATACGCAGTATTTT. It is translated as CASSSQGAGSDTQYF.